Sequencing of this TCR beta chain was carried out in a study of T cell responses to AZD1222 COVID-19 vaccine. Across the study: Pooled in the analysis were second doses at about 4 or about 12 weeks. General study results and limits: Unmutated variant regions are reportedly the target of nearly half of TCRs that are spike-specific.

V lost 7 bases and J lost 3, with 12 bases in between. This CDR3 contains 12 residues. The germline V gene encodes CDR1 SQVTM and CDR2 ANQGSEA. Regarding this clone: The antigen is unknown.

Sequenced by immunoSEQ multiplex PCR; TCRdb stores in-frame clones only, minus some. The repertoire holds about 140,000 clones, with 92% as singletons. This chain links TRBV29-1 with TRBJ1-2, with D hard to call. The sample in question was peripheral blood, obtained on day 0 of AZD1222 vaccination. The TCR was taken from an adult in good health. CDR3 in DNA: TGCAGCGGCGGCGGGGTCTACTATGGCTACACCTTC. Encoded protein: CSGGGVYYGYTF.